Listed below are T cell receptor beta chains from one sample, sequenced in a study of cytomegalovirus exposure and HLA in healthy donors. Produced via immunoSEQ multiplex PCR; TCRdb's table is partial and in-frame only. The sample has some 170,000 clones, roughly 91% seen once. Sequencing was performed on PBMCs. Receptors were obtained from a woman between 18 and 29 years old in good health and CMV-seropositive. Both conserved end residues are part of each CDR3. The D gene is left open where the match is weak. Only part of the rows carry a size: once, few, many, or a class if the clone is expanded.

>TRBJ1-1|TRBV21-1|14|-|-
CASSKGHRNTEAFF
TGTGCCAGCAGCAAAGGTCATAGGAACACTGAAGCTTTCTTT
>TRBJ1-2|TRBV30|16|-|-
CAWSGGAGSPIYGYTF
TGTGCCTGGAGTGGCGGGGCGGGTTCACCTATCTATGGCTACACCTTC
>TRBJ2-3|TRBV7-8|14|TRBD2|-
CASSHGRGTDTQYF
TGTGCCAGCAGCCACGGGAGGGGCACAGATACGCAGTATTTT
>TRBJ2-3|TRBV5-1|16|-|-
CASSLEDSGGTDTQYF
TGCGCCAGCAGCTTGGAGGATAGCGGTGGCACAGATACGCAGTATTTT
>TRBJ2-7|TRBV5-1|15|-|-
CASSYRDTTHHEQYF
TGCGCCAGCAGTTATCGAGACACAACCCACCACGAGCAGTACTTC
>TRBJ2-1|TRBV10-2|11|-|-
CASALADEQFF
TGCGCCAGTGCCTTGGCGGATGAGCAGTTCTTC
>TRBJ1-2|TRBV28|15|TRBD1|-
CASSFDREGAGGYTF
TGTGCCAGCAGTTTTGATCGGGAGGGGGCGGGCGGCTACACCTTC
>TRBJ2-1|TRBV25-1|16|-|-
CASSESWGGAYNEQFF
TGTGCCAGCAGTGAATCTTGGGGGGGGGCGTACAATGAGCAGTTCTTC
>TRBJ1-2|TRBV2|12|-|-
CASGENSYGYTF
TGTGCCAGCGGTGAGAACTCATATGGCTACACCTTC
>TRBJ2-7|TRBV7-8|14|-|-
CASSGGLLVGEQYF
TGTGCCAGCAGTGGAGGACTCCTAGTGGGCGAGCAGTACTTC
>TRBJ1-2|TRBV6-6|13|-|once
CASTVAGPGFSTF
TGTGCCAGCACCGTCGCTGGGCCAGGATTTTCCACCTTC
>TRBJ2-5|TRBV27|14|TRBD2|-
CASRPGLASETQYF
TGTGCCAGCAGGCCGGGACTAGCGTCAGAGACCCAGTACTTC
>TRBJ2-7|TRBV27|14|TRBD2|once
CASSPRTSGYEQYF
TGTGCCAGCAGTCCTCGGACTAGCGGATACGAGCAGTACTTC
>TRBJ2-2|TRBV12-5|16|TRBD1|-
CASGLSRTGRTGELFF
TGTGCTAGTGGTTTGTCCCGGACAGGGAGGACCGGGGAGCTGTTTTTT
>TRBJ1-2|TRBV7-2|15|TRBD1|-
CASSLEGTGNYGYTF
TGTGCCAGCAGCTTAGAAGGGACAGGGAACTATGGCTACACCTTC
>TRBJ2-7|TRBV5-1|14|TRBD2|-
CASSLAGFSYEQYF
TGCGCCAGCAGCTTAGCGGGATTCTCCTACGAGCAGTACTTC
>TRBJ2-1|TRBV27|15|-|-
CASSQGESSYNEQFF
TGTGCCAGCAGCCAAGGGGAAAGCTCCTACAATGAGCAGTTCTTC
>TRBJ2-1|TRBV29-1|13|-|-
CSVVLETYNEQFF
TGCAGCGTTGTGTTGGAGACCTACAATGAGCAGTTCTTC
>TRBJ1-2|TRBV5-6|13|-|-
CASSSSDKRGYTF
TGTGCCAGCAGTAGCTCGGACAAGCGAGGCTACACCTTC
>TRBJ2-3|TRBV7-7|13|-|-
CASTLRRGDTQYF
TGTGCTAGCACCCTGCGGCGGGGCGATACGCAGTATTTT